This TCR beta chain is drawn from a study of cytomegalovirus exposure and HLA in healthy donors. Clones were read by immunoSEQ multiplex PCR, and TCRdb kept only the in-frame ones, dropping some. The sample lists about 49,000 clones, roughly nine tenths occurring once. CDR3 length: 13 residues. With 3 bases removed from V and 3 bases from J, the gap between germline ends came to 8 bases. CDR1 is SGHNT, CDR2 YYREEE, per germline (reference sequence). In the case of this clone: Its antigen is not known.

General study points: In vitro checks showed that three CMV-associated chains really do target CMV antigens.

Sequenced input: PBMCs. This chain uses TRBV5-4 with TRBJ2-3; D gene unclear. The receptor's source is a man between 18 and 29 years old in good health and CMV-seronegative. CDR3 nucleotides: TGTGCCAGCAGCTCGCAAGAGACAGATACGCAGTATTTT. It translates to CASSSQETDTQYF.